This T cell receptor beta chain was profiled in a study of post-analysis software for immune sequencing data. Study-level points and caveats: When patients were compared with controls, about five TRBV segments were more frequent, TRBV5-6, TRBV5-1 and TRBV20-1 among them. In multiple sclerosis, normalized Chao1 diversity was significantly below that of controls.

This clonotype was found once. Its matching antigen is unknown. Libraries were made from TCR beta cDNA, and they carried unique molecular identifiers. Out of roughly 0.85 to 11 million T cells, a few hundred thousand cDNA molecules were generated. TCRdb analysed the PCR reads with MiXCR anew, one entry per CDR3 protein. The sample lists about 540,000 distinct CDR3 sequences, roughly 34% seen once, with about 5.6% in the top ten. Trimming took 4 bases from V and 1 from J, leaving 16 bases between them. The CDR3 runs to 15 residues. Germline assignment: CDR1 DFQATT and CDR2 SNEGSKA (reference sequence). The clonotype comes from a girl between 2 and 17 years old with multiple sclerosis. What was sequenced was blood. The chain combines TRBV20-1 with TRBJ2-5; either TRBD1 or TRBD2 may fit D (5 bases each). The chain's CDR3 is CSAMVLAGIQETQYF. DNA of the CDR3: TGCAGTGCTATGGTTCTAGCAGGGATCCAAGAGACCCAGTACTTC.